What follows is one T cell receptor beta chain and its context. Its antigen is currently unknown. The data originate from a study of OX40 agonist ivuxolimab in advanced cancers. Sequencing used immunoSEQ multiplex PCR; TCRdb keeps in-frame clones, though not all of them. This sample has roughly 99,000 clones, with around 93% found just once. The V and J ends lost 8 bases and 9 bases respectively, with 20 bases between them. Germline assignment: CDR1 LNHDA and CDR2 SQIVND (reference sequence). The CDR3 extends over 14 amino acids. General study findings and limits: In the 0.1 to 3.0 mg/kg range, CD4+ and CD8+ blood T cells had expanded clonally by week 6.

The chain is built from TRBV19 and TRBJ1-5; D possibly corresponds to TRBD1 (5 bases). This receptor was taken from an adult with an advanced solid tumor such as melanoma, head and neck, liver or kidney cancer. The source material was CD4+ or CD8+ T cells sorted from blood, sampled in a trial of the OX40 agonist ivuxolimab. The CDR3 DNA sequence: TGTGCCAGTCAATGGGTTGGGACCCCTTGGCCCCAGCATTTT. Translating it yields CASQWVGTPWPQHF.